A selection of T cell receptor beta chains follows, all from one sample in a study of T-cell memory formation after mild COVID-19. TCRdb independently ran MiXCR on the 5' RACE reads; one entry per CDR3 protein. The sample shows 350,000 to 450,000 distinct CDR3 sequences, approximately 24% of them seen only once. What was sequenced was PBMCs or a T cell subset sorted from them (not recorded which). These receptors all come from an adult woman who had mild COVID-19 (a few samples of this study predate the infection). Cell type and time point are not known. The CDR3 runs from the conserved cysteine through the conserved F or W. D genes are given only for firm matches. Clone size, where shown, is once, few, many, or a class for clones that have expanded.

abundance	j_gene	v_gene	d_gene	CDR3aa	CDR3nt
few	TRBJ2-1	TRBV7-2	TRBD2	CASSGEGLAGNEQFF	TGTGCCAGCAGCGGAGAGGGGCTAGCGGGGAATGAGCAGTTCTTC
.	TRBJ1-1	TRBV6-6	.	CASSSLLRGGAFF	TGTGCCAGCAGTTCCCTTCTCCGGGGCGGAGCTTTCTTT
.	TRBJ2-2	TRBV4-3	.	CASSQDFVSATGELFF	TGCGCCAGCAGCCAAGATTTTGTCAGCGCTACCGGGGAGCTGTTTTTT
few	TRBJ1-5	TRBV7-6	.	CASSLEGYAPYNQPQHF	TGTGCCAGCAGCTTAGAGGGTTACGCCCCATACAATCAGCCCCAGCATTTT
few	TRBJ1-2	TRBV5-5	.	CASSLEARVPGYTF	TGTGCCAGCAGCTTGGAGGCCAGGGTCCCTGGCTACACCTTC
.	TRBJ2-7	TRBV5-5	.	CASSWGVAYEQYF	TGTGCCAGCAGCTGGGGGGTAGCCTACGAGCAGTACTTC
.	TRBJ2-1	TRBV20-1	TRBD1	CSASDYWDRANEQFF	TGCAGTGCGTCAGACTATTGGGACAGGGCCAATGAGCAGTTCTTC
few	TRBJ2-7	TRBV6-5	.	CASSLVTGLGPYEQYF	TGTGCCAGCAGTCTAGTCACCGGACTGGGACCCTACGAGCAGTACTTC
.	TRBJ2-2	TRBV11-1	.	CASTLGTGELFF	TGTGCCAGCACCCTCGGCACCGGGGAGCTGTTTTTT
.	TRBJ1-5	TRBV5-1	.	CASSPGQSSNQPQHF	TGCGCCAGCAGTCCTGGACAGTCGAGCAATCAGCCCCAGCATTTT
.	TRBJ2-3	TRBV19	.	CASTPGLRTDTQYF	TGTGCCAGTACCCCGGGACTTCGCACAGATACGCAGTATTTT
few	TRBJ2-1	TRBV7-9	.	CASSPPPGTEQFF	TGTGCCAGCAGCCCCCCGCCCGGGACTGAGCAGTTCTTC
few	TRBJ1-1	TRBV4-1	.	CASSRRRDNTEAFF	TGCGCCAGCAGCCGCCGTCGGGATAACACTGAAGCTTTCTTT
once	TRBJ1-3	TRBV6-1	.	CASSGAIRAGNSGNTIYF	TGTGCCAGCAGTGGGGCTATCCGTGCGGGGAACTCTGGAAACACCATATATTTT
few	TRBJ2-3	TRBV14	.	CASSKFPTDTQYF	TGTGCCAGCAGCAAATTTCCCACAGATACGCAGTATTTT
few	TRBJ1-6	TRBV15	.	CATSVGQGGNSPLHF	TGTGCCACCAGCGTAGGGCAGGGAGGAAATTCACCCCTCCACTTT
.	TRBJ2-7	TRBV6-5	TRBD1	CASSKGQDYYEQYF	TGTGCCAGCAGTAAGGGACAGGATTACTACGAGCAGTACTTC
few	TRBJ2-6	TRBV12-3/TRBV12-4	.	CASSLLGAHNVLTF	TGTGCCAGCAGTTTACTCGGGGCCCACAACGTCCTGACTTTC
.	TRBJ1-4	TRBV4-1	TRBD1	CASSQAGTGSEKLFF	TGCGCCAGCAGCCAGGCCGGGACAGGGTCTGAAAAACTGTTTTTT
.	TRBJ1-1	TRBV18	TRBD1	CASSPGQVGSTEAFF	TGTGCCAGCTCACCTGGACAGGTGGGGAGCACTGAAGCTTTCTTT
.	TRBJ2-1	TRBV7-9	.	CASSSAGYEQFF	TGTGCCAGCAGTTCGGCTGGATATGAGCAGTTCTTC
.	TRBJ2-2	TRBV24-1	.	CATSVGPGRRNTGELFF	TGTGCCACCAGTGTCGGCCCGGGCAGGCGGAACACCGGGGAGCTGTTTTTT
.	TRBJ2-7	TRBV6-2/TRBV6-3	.	CASMMGYEQYF	TGTGCCAGCATGATGGGGTACGAGCAGTACTTC
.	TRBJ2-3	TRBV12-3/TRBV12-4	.	CASSSTGMGTDTQYF	TGTGCCAGCAGTAGTACAGGGATGGGCACAGATACGCAGTATTTT
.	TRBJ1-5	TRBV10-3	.	CAIREGKGQPQHF	TGTGCCATCCGCGAGGGAAAAGGGCAGCCCCAGCATTTT
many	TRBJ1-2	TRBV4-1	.	CASSLTGRQDKLNYGYTF	TGCGCCAGCAGCCTCACGGGGCGGCAGGATAAGCTTAACTATGGCTACACCTTC
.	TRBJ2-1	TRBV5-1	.	CASSFRDIYNEQFF	TGCGCCAGCAGCTTCCGGGACATCTACAATGAGCAGTTCTTC
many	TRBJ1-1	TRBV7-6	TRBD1	CASSSPGQGAGAFF	TGTGCCAGCAGCTCACCGGGACAGGGGGCTGGAGCTTTCTTT
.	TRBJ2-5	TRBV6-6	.	CASSHGTKVQETQYF	TGTGCCAGCAGTCACGGGACGAAAGTCCAAGAGACCCAGTACTTC
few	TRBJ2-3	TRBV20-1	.	CSARDEMRFSTDTQYF	TGCAGTGCCCGGGATGAAATGCGGTTTAGCACAGATACGCAGTATTTT
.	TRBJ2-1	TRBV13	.	CASSLASTSISEQFF	TGTGCCAGCAGCTTAGCCTCAACTAGCATCAGTGAGCAGTTCTTC
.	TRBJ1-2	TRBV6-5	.	CASRGPGKVTDGYTF	TGTGCCAGCAGGGGTCCAGGGAAGGTGACGGATGGCTACACCTTC
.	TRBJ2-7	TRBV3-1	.	CASSQGVRGYEQYF	TGTGCCAGCAGCCAAGGGGTACGGGGTTACGAGCAGTACTTC
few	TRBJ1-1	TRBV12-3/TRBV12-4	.	CASRVAGWNEAFF	TGTGCCAGCAGGGTTGCAGGGTGGAATGAAGCTTTCTTT
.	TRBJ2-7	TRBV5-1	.	CASSYEGLAYYEQYF	TGCGCCAGCAGTTATGAAGGGCTTGCGTACTACGAGCAGTACTTC
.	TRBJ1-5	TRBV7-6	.	CASSLKGGSNQPQHF	TGTGCCAGCAGCTTAAAGGGAGGAAGCAATCAGCCCCAGCATTTT
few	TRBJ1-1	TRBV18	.	CASLGGRNTEAFF	TGTGCCAGCTTGGGCGGCAGGAACACTGAAGCTTTCTTT
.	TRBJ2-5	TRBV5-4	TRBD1	CASSSGTGVIETQYF	TGTGCCAGCAGCTCCGGGACAGGGGTAATAGAGACCCAGTACTTC
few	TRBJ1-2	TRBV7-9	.	CASSLVPDYNYGYTF	TGTGCCAGCAGCTTAGTCCCTGATTATAACTATGGCTACACCTTC
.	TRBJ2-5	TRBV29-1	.	CSVEDAGMVETQYF	TGCAGCGTTGAAGATGCGGGGATGGTGGAGACCCAGTACTTC
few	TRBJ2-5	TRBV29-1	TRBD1	CSVTPTGEQETQYF	TGCAGCGTCACACCTACAGGGGAACAAGAGACCCAGTACTTC
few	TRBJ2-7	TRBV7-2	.	CASSLQLAAGGDEQYF	TGTGCCAGCAGCTTACAACTAGCTGCGGGTGGAGACGAGCAGTACTTC
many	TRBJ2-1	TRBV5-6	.	CASSLGTNEQFF	TGTGCCAGCAGCTTGGGCACCAATGAGCAGTTCTTC
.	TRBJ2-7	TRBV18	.	CASSSKTVAPSYEQYF	TGTGCCAGCTCATCGAAGACAGTCGCCCCTTCCTACGAGCAGTACTTC
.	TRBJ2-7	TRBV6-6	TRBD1	CASSYPGTGAEQYF	TGTGCCAGCAGTTATCCCGGGACAGGGGCCGAGCAGTACTTC
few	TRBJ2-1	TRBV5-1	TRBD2	CASSMTSGGVREQFF	TGCGCCAGCAGCATGACTAGCGGGGGGGTGCGTGAGCAGTTCTTC
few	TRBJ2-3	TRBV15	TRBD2	CATSTAGGGDTQYF	TGTGCCACCAGCACAGCGGGAGGGGGAGATACGCAGTATTTT
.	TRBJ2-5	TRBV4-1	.	CASSQEGPSETQYF	TGCGCCAGCAGCCAAGAGGGCCCGTCTGAGACCCAGTACTTC
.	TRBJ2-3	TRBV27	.	CASSLNRADTQYF	TGTGCCAGCAGCCTTAACCGGGCAGATACGCAGTATTTT
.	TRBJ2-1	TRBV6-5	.	CASSYSGGTRNEQFF	TGTGCCAGCAGTTACTCGGGGGGTACTAGGAATGAGCAGTTCTTC